The 20 T cell receptor beta chains reported below all come from one sample, sequenced in a study of OX40 agonist ivuxolimab in advanced cancers. Method: immunoSEQ multiplex PCR; TCRdb's copy keeps in-frame clones and lacks some. The table records 65,000 to 100,000 clones, around 94% of them present only once. The sample in question was CD4+ or CD8+ T cells sorted from blood, obtained in a trial of the OX40 agonist ivuxolimab. Every receptor here comes from an adult with an advanced solid tumor such as melanoma, head and neck, liver or kidney cancer.

V gene TRBV2 combines with J gene TRBJ1-5, with D unresolved. Trimming pared 0 bases from V and 5 bases from J, leaving 14 bases between. The length of the CDR3 is 16 residues. Germline CDR1 and CDR2: SNHLY and FYNNEI. CDR3 region: CASSEAGVGGHQPQHF. CDR3 nucleotides: TGTGCCAGCAGTGAAGCTGGGGTAGGAGGACATCAGCCCCAGCATTTT.

The chain combines TRBV9 with TRBJ2-3; 7 nucleotides agree with TRBD2. The length of the CDR3 is 17 residues. Germline-derived CDR1 and CDR2 are SGDLS and YYNGEE. Trimming at V came to 2 bases and at J to 0 bases, leaving 9 bases not matched to a gene. CDR3 coding DNA: TGTGCCAGCAGCGTCGCCCTAGCGGCGGCTAGCACAGATACGCAGTATTTT. Residues: CASSVALAAASTDTQYF.

V is TRBV5-4 and J is TRBJ1-4, with TRBD1 matching 7 bases. V gave up 0 bases and J gave up 7 bases; unmatched junction bases: 6. The CDR3 runs to 15 residues. Germline assignment: CDR1 SGHNT and CDR2 YYREEE (reference sequence). The CDR3 coding sequence is TGTGCCAGCAGCTTGGAGGAGGGGGCATCTGAAAAACTGTTTTTT. This sequence encodes CASSLEEGASEKLFF.

The rearrangement uses TRBV6-5 and TRBJ1-2; a weak D match, TRBD1 (5 bases). V was shortened by 5 bases and J by 4 bases, with 17 bases between the two germline ends. The CDR3 is 15 amino acids. CDR1 and CDR2 (germline): MNHEY, SVGAGI. CDR3 nucleotides: TGTGCCAGCAGTCCCAATCAGGGATTGCTCTATGGCTACACCTTC. As protein: CASSPNQGLLYGYTF.

The rearrangement joins TRBV7-9 to TRBJ2-1, with D possibly matching TRBD2 (6 bases). There are 13 residues in the CDR3. Trimming took 4 bases from V and 6 from J, leaving 10 bases between them. Germline values: CDR1 SEHNR, CDR2 FQNEAQ (reference sequence). In DNA form, the CDR3 reads TGTGCCAGCAGCTCCAGGGACTCCAATGAGCAGTTCTTC. This codes for CASSSRDSNEQFF.

The CDR3 is CVTLELTGNTIYF. The CDR3 DNA reads as TGTGTCACGCTGGAACTCACGGGAAACACCATATATTTT. The chain has TRBV7-6 and TRBJ1-3; D call uncertain. Germline-derived CDR1 and CDR2 are SGHVS and FNYEAQ. CDR3 size: 13 residues. The full variable domain, its missing parts supplied by reference TRBV7-6 and TRBJ1-3, is GAGVSQSPRYKVTKRGQDVALRCDPISGHVSLYWYRQALGQGPEFLTYFNYEAQQDKSGLPNDRFSAERPEGSISTLTIQRTEQRDSAMYRCVTLELTGNTIYFGEGSWLTVV.

This rearrangement joins TRBV5-6 to TRBJ1-2; the match to TRBD1 covers 7 bases. This CDR3 has 15 amino acids. The germline CDR1 and CDR2 sequences are SGHDT and YYEEEE. V gave up 6 bases and J gave up 5 bases; unmatched junction bases: 13. The CDR3, as DNA: TGTGCCAGCAAGGCGGAGGGGGCCCCCAGATATGGCTACACCTTC. Protein sequence: CASKAEGAPRYGYTF.

V usage is TRBV27 and J usage is TRBJ2-5; TRBD1 is a possible D gene (6 bases). Deletions cut 1 base from V and 3 bases from J, with 9 bases between. The CDR3 sequence is 14 residues long. CDR1 and CDR2 (germline): MNHEY, SMNVEV (reference sequence). CDR3 sequence (DNA): TGTGCCAGCAGTTTATGGGGGCCCGAAGAGACCCAGTACTTC. This gives the protein CASSLWGPEETQYF.

The chain couples TRBV19 to TRBJ2-5, with TRBD2 matching over 8 bases. The CDR3 totals 14 residues. Trimming removed 7 bases from V and 5 bases from J; junction bases left unmatched: 9. Germline CDR1 and CDR2: LNHDA and SQIVND (reference sequence). The CDR3 coding sequence is TGTGCCAGTACCGGGGGGCGGGAGGTTGAGACCCAGTACTTC. The encoded protein is CASTGGREVETQYF.

Only one count was recorded for this clone. This chain uses TRBV19 with TRBJ2-1; D is perhaps TRBD1 (6 bases). From germline, CDR1 is LNHDA and CDR2 SQIVND (reference sequence). The CDR3 totals 14 residues. The ends were cut back, 5 bases at V and 3 bases at J, with 11 bases in the middle. DNA for the CDR3: TGTGCCAGTAGTCCCGGGACACTCTACAATGAGCAGTTCTTC. Its translation is CASSPGTLYNEQFF.

The rearrangement joins TRBV12-5 to TRBJ1-2; the D gene is possibly TRBD1 (6 bases). There are 13 residues in the CDR3. Trimming cost V 6 bases and J 7 bases, with 15 bases left between them. The V gene's germline CDR1 is LGHNT and CDR2 FRNRAP. The CDR3 loop is CASGHRQDGGYTF. CDR3 sequence (DNA): TGTGCTAGTGGCCATCGACAGGATGGTGGCTACACCTTC. Looking up the rest from reference TRBV12-5 and TRBJ1-2 gives the full variable domain: DARVTQTPRHKVTEMGQEVTMRCQPILGHNTVFWYRQTMMQGLELLAYFRNRAPLDDSGMPKDRFSAEMPDATLATLKIQPSEPRDSAVYFCASGHRQDGGYTFGSGTRLTVV.

The chain recombines TRBV28 with TRBJ2-7; 9 bases agree with TRBD2. The V and J ends lost 4 bases and 7 bases, in that order; junction bases with no gene match: 5. Germline V gene data show CDR1 as MDHEN and CDR2 as SYDVKM. The CDR3 extends over 13 amino acids. CDR3 sequence reads: CASSSQLAGEQYF. CDR3 DNA: TGTGCCAGCAGTTCCCAGCTAGCGGGGGAGCAGTACTTC. Using reference TRBV28 and TRBJ2-7 for the parts outside the CDR3, the full variable domain is DVKVTQSSRYLVKRTGEKVFLECVQDMDHENMFWYRQDPGLGLRLIYFSYDVKMKEKGDIPEGYSVSREKKERFSLILESASTNQTSMYLCASSSQLAGEQYFGPGTRLTVT.

The chain links TRBV2 to TRBJ2-5; a weak D match, TRBD2 (6 bases). V lost 3 bases and J lost 2, with 7 bases in between. The CDR3 covers 13 residues. CDR1 is SNHLY and CDR2 is FYNNEI in the germline V gene. The DNA of the CDR3 is TGTGCCAGCAGTGATGGACTACAAGAGACCCAGTACTTC. Its translation is CASSDGLQETQYF.

This chain connects TRBV6-5 to TRBJ2-1, with D maybe TRBD1 (5 bases). Germline values: CDR1 MNHEY, CDR2 SVGAGI. This CDR3 region has 14 residues. V gave up 6 bases and J gave up 3 bases, with 12 bases separating them. CDR3 protein: CASSPGIGYNEQFF. Here the CDR3 DNA reads TGTGCCAGCAGCCCAGGGATCGGCTACAATGAGCAGTTCTTC.

The gene calls are TRBV4-3 and TRBJ2-1; 9 bases are shared with TRBD1. V trimming: 4 bases; J trimming: 5 bases; junction bases outside the gene matches: 3. In germline, CDR1 is LGHNA, CDR2 YSLEER. There are 14 residues in the CDR3. In nucleotides, the CDR3 is TGCGCCAGCAGCCCCGGGACAGGGAACAATGAGCAGTTCTTC. Translation: CASSPGTGNNEQFF.

V gene TRBV4-3 combines with J gene TRBJ2-7, with 12 bases identical to TRBD2. The V segment lost 0 bases and the J segment 7 bases; nucleotides outside the gene matches: 13. From germline, CDR1 is LGHNA and CDR2 YSLEER. The CDR3 loop spans 18 amino acids. CDR3 in DNA: TGCGCCAGCAGCCAAGATGGACCTCGACTAGCGGGAGTTGGGGAGCAGTACTTC. It codes for CASSQDGPRLAGVGEQYF.

This clone was seen a single time. V usage is TRBV4-1 and J usage is TRBJ2-7, with D possibly matching TRBD1 (5 bases). Trimming left V 6 bases short and J 7 bases short, with 16 bases between. Per the germline V gene, CDR1 is MGHRA and CDR2 is YSYEKL. The CDR3 covers 13 residues. CDR3 in DNA: TGCGCCAGCAGTTCCCCAGGGTTAAGGGAGCAGTACTTC. Its translation is CASSSPGLREQYF.

The V gene is TRBV27, the J gene TRBJ1-1, with 11 positions matching TRBD1. Losses at the gene ends were 6 bases for V and 5 bases for J; bases not matched to a gene: 5. Germline V gene lookup returns CDR1 MNHEY and CDR2 SMNVEV (reference sequence). This CDR3 is 14 amino acids long. The CDR3 loop is CASSRTGGGTEAFF. The CDR3 nucleotides are TGTGCCAGCAGCAGGACAGGGGGCGGTACTGAAGCTTTCTTT.

This clone rates as medium-sized. This sample also contains other DNA sequences that code for the same CDR3. The V and J genes are TRBV6-1 and TRBJ2-1; 7 bases agree with TRBD2. The CDR3 covers 15 residues. Germline lookup yields CDR1 MNHNS and CDR2 SASEGT. J gave up 5 bases and V 2 bases, and 6 bases lay outside the gene matches. CDR3 nucleotides: TGTGCCAGCAGTGAAAGGGGCGGGAGTAACAATGAGCAGTTCTTC. This sequence encodes CASSERGGSNNEQFF.

The chain joins TRBV11-2 to TRBJ2-7, with D unresolved. The CDR3 extends over 13 amino acids. V was shortened by 5 bases and J by 5 bases, with 13 bases between the two germline ends. CDR1 is SGHAT, CDR2 FQNNGV, per germline. Here the CDR3 DNA reads TGTGCCAGCAGCCCGGCGTTGCGAGACGAGCAGTACTTC. Its translation is CASSPALRDEQYF.